The 26 T cell receptor beta chains given below trace back to one sample, sequenced in a study of cytomegalovirus exposure and HLA in healthy donors. Only in-frame clones appear in the TCRdb table, and some are missing; sequencing was by immunoSEQ multiplex PCR. The sample yields approximately 140,000 clones, around four fifths seen once. The sample was PBMCs. The receptors stem from a young woman in good health and CMV-seronegative.

The gene calls are TRBV6-5 and TRBJ1-2, with D possibly TRBD1 on 5 matching bases. Germline CDR1 reads MNHEY; CDR2 reads SVGAGI. This CDR3 spans 14 amino acids. V shed 2 bases and J shed 4 bases, with 11 bases lying between them. CDR3: CASSYLGTVYGYTF. In nucleotides, the CDR3 is TGTGCCAGCAGTTACCTTGGGACTGTCTATGGCTACACCTTC.

V usage is TRBV28 and J usage is TRBJ2-1, with 9 bases lining up with TRBD1. Germline CDR1 reads MDHEN; CDR2 reads SYDVKM. V lost 1 base, J lost 4 bases, and 2 bases stayed unmatched. CDR3 length: 15 residues. The CDR3 coding sequence is TGTGCCAGCAGTTTATCGGGGACAGGGTACAATGAGCAGTTCTTC. Amino acids: CASSLSGTGYNEQFF.

The chain uses TRBV5-1 and TRBJ1-2, with TRBD1 identical over 7 bases. Germline V gene lookup returns CDR1 SGHRS and CDR2 YFSETQ. With 0 bases clipped from V and 4 bases from J, the junction kept 3 bases outside the gene matches. CDR3 length: 14 amino acids. The CDR3 spells CASSLETGIYGYTF. CDR3 coding DNA: TGCGCCAGCAGCTTGGAGACAGGGATCTATGGCTACACCTTC.

This chain joins TRBV15 and TRBJ2-7; 8 bases match TRBD1. V dropped 3 bases and J dropped 6; count of bases not matched to a gene: 4. The CDR3 spans 13 residues. Germline lookup yields CDR1 LNHNV and CDR2 YYDKDF (reference sequence). The CDR3 region has the DNA TGTGCCACCAGCAGGGGGCAGGGGGCCGAGCAGTACTTC. Its translation is CATSRGQGAEQYF. The full variable domain, with the rest looked up from reference TRBV15 and TRBJ2-7, is DAMVIQNPRYQVTQFGKPVTLSCSQTLNHNVMYWYQQKSSQAPKLLFHYYDKDFNNEADTPDNFQSRRPNTSFCFLDIRSPGLGDTAMYLCATSRGQGAEQYFGPGTRLTVT.

The V gene is TRBV7-9, the J gene TRBJ2-3, with TRBD2 identical over 14 bases. Unmatched junction bases numbered 4, after V lost 4 bases and J lost 4 bases. Germline loops: CDR1 SEHNR, CDR2 FQNEAQ (reference sequence). The CDR3 contains 16 residues. The CDR3 sequence is CASSSGLAGESDTQYF. CDR3 sequence (DNA): TGTGCCAGCAGCTCGGGACTAGCGGGGGAATCAGATACGCAGTATTTT.

The rearrangement joins TRBV5-1 to TRBJ2-2, with TRBD1 identical over 10 bases. The V and J ends lost 6 bases and 6 bases, in that order; junction bases with no gene match: 8. Germline V CDR1 and CDR2: SGHRS, YFSETQ. CDR3 length: 15 residues. This chain's CDR3 is CASTVRDRGAGELFF. CDR3 DNA sequence: TGCGCCAGCACCGTGAGGGACAGGGGAGCCGGGGAGCTGTTTTTT.

The genes are TRBV11-2 and TRBJ2-5; D remains ambiguous. Deletions cut 3 bases from V and 2 bases from J, with 13 bases between. CDR3 length equals 15 residues. Germline CDR1 is SGHAT and CDR2 is FQNNGV. Here the CDR3 reads CASSLGRDNQETQYF. The CDR3 bases are TGTGCCAGCAGCTTGGGCAGAGATAATCAAGAGACCCAGTACTTC.

The chain employs TRBV2 and TRBJ1-1, with D possibly TRBD1 on 5 matching bases. The CDR3 is made up of 18 amino acids. The germline gives CDR1 SNHLY, CDR2 FYNNEI. The CDR3 DNA reads as TGTGCGCAGCGAACGGGGCTTGTAACAGGACTAGGGTACACTGAAGCTTTCTTT. This codes for CAQRTGLVTGLGYTEAFF.

The rearrangement joins TRBV5-5 to TRBJ2-5, with TRBD1 identical over 8 bases. CDR3 length: 14 residues. Germline trimming cut 3 bases from V and 2 bases from J; bases unmatched to any gene: 3. Per the germline V gene, CDR1 is SGHKS and CDR2 is YYEKEE (reference sequence). CDR3 DNA: TGTGCCAGCAGCTCTCGGACAGGGCAAGAGACCCAGTACTTC. Protein product: CASSSRTGQETQYF.

As DNA, the CDR3 is TGTGCCACCAGCAGACTCCGGGACAGCTATAATTCACCCCTCCACTTT. This sequence encodes CATSRLRDSYNSPLHF. The V and J genes are TRBV15 and TRBJ1-6, with 7 bases matching TRBD1. Germline lookup yields CDR1 LNHNV and CDR2 YYDKDF (reference sequence). The CDR3 consists of 16 residues. J lost 3 bases, V lost 2 bases, and 4 bases had no gene match.

The rearrangement joins TRBV6-1 to TRBJ1-5; D is uncertain. Germline-derived CDR1 and CDR2 are MNHNS and SASEGT. V lost 6 bases, J lost 4 bases, and 16 bases lay in between. The CDR3 extends over 15 amino acids. The CDR3 nucleotides are TGTGCCAGCAGAGGACCGGCCCGAGGGAATCAGCCCCAGCATTTT. Translating gives CASRGPARGNQPQHF.

The V call is TRBV30, the J call TRBJ1-2; D possibly corresponds to TRBD1 (6 bases). Germline assignment: CDR1 GTSNPN and CDR2 SVGIG (reference sequence). The CDR3 length is 15 residues. V lost 4 bases and J 0 bases, leaving 15 bases between the germline ends. DNA of the CDR3: TGTGCCTGGATCCATAGGACAGTTTCTAACTATGGCTACACCTTC. This gives the protein CAWIHRTVSNYGYTF.

The chain carries TRBV5-1 and TRBJ2-5; 14 positions match TRBD2. Germline CDR1 is SGHRS and CDR2 is YFSETQ. This CDR3 has 17 residues. Trimming removed 4 bases from V and 1 base from J; junction bases left unmatched: 6. The CDR3 loop is CASSTGLAGGFQETQYF. CDR3 coding DNA: TGCGCCAGCAGCACCGGACTAGCGGGGGGATTCCAAGAGACCCAGTACTTC.

This clone was detected a few times. The chain has TRBV10-3 and TRBJ2-3; 11 nucleotides match TRBD2. The germline CDR1 and CDR2 sequences are ENHRY and SYGVKD. V gave up 8 bases and J gave up 2 bases; unmatched junction bases: 9. This CDR3 comprises 16 residues. For the CDR3, the DNA is TGTGCCATCGGGGCAGTAGCGGGGGGGCTCACAGATACGCAGTATTTT. The encoded protein is CAIGAVAGGLTDTQYF.

The chain combines TRBV6-5 with TRBJ2-3; a possible D gene is TRBD2 (5 bases). This CDR3 region has 13 residues. Per germline, CDR1 MNHEY and CDR2 SVGAGI. Trimming removed 2 bases from V and 3 bases from J, with 6 bases in between. DNA for the CDR3: TGTGCCAGCAGTTACCCGGGGACAGATACGCAGTATTTT. Its protein is CASSYPGTDTQYF.

This rearrangement joins TRBV18 to TRBJ2-1; weak D call: TRBD1 (6 bases). Deletions cut 4 bases from V and 4 bases from J, with 14 bases between. This CDR3 has 15 amino acids. Germline V gives CDR1 KGHSH, CDR2 LQKENI. In DNA form, the CDR3 reads TGTGCCAGCTCACTATTAGGGGGACAATACAATGAGCAGTTCTTC. Protein: CASSLLGGQYNEQFF. Based on the CDR3 plus reference TRBV18 and TRBJ2-1, the full variable domain is NAGVMQNPRHLVRRRGQEARLRCSPMKGHSHVYWYRQLPEEGLKFMVYLQKENIIDESGMPKERFSAEFPKEGPSILRIQQVVRGDSAAYFCASSLLGGQYNEQFFGPGTRLTVL.

The chain recombines TRBV7-2 with TRBJ2-7; the D gene is possibly TRBD2 (5 bases). Germline-derived CDR1 and CDR2 are SGHTA and FQGNSA. V was shortened by 5 bases and J by 0 bases, with 11 bases between the two germline ends. This CDR3 has 14 residues. CDR3 bases: TGTGCCAGCAGCCCAAACGCGGGCTCCTACGAGCAGTACTTC. As protein: CASSPNAGSYEQYF.

V usage is TRBV4-3 and J usage is TRBJ2-3, with D perhaps TRBD2 (5 bases). CDR1 is LGHNA and CDR2 is YSLEER in the germline V gene. The CDR3 is 19 residues long. The V and J ends lost 3 bases and 2 bases respectively, with 24 bases between them. Here the CDR3 DNA reads TGCGCCAGCAGCCAGTACCTAAGTTCAGCTCGGCGGGTCACAGATACGCAGTATTTT. Encoded protein: CASSQYLSSARRVTDTQYF.

The chain has TRBV27 and TRBJ2-7; the D gene is possibly TRBD2 (5 bases). Germline V gene sequence: CDR1 MNHEY, CDR2 SMNVEV (reference sequence). Trimming stripped 5 bases from V and 3 bases from J, with 14 bases between. The CDR3 loop spans 14 amino acids. This chain's CDR3 is CASSELMGSYEQYF. DNA for the CDR3: TGTGCCAGCAGTGAGCTCATGGGGAGCTACGAGCAGTACTTC.

The chain links TRBV28 to TRBJ2-2; D might be TRBD1 (7 bases). The germline CDR1 and CDR2 sequences are MDHEN and SYDVKM. CDR3 length: 15 residues. Between the trimmed V and J ends, which lost 8 bases and 4 bases, there was a span of 17 bases. In nucleotides, the CDR3 is TGTGCCAGCCTTTTTCAGGGGGGTATCACCGGGGAGCTGTTTTTT. It yields the protein CASLFQGGITGELFF. The complete variable domain, with remaining parts taken from reference TRBV28 and TRBJ2-2, reads DVKVTQSSRYLVKRTGEKVFLECVQDMDHENMFWYRQDPGLGLRLIYFSYDVKMKEKGDIPEGYSVSREKKERFSLILESASTNQTSMYLCASLFQGGITGELFFGEGSRLTVL.

The chain joins TRBV7-9 to TRBJ1-1; D is perhaps TRBD1 (6 bases). Germline loops: CDR1 SEHNR, CDR2 FQNEAQ (reference sequence). V lost 7 bases and J 2 bases, leaving 17 bases between the germline ends. The CDR3 contains 15 residues. CDR3 region: CASTPGLGTNTEAFF. The CDR3 DNA follows: TGTGCCAGCACTCCCGGGCTTGGGACAAACACTGAAGCTTTCTTT.

The chain couples TRBV11-2 to TRBJ2-6, with no clear D. V lost 4 bases and J 1 base, leaving 20 bases between the germline ends. From germline, CDR1 is SGHAT and CDR2 FQNNGV. The CDR3 is 19 residues long. DNA of the CDR3: TGTGCCAGCAGCTCCTCGATTAGAGAAAGACTTTCTGGGGCCAACGTCCTGACTTTC. Translating it yields CASSSSIRERLSGANVLTF.

The chain uses TRBV11-2 and TRBJ2-2; 8 positions match TRBD1. Looked up from germline, CDR1 is SGHAT and CDR2 is FQNNGV. The CDR3 has 17 amino acids. With V trimmed by 5 bases and J by 6 bases, 14 bases remained unmatched. The DNA of the CDR3 is TGTGCCAGCAGCCCCGGGCGGACAGGGCTTTTGGCCGGGGAGCTGTTTTTT. Amino acids: CASSPGRTGLLAGELFF.

This chain connects TRBV28 to TRBJ2-1; 9 nucleotides line up with TRBD1. V trimming: 5 bases; J trimming: 8 bases; junction bases outside the gene matches: 10. This CDR3 comprises 15 residues. Germline V gene data show CDR1 as MDHEN and CDR2 as SYDVKM. CDR3 region: CASSPGGQGSYEQFF. The CDR3 DNA sequence: TGTGCCAGCAGTCCCGGGGGACAGGGTTCCTATGAGCAGTTCTTC.

The CDR3 region has the DNA TGTGCCAGCAGCCAAGGACCCCGCCCTGGACAGAGCCAAGAGACCCAGTACTTC. Its protein is CASSQGPRPGQSQETQYF. This chain uses TRBV4-2 with TRBJ2-5; D perhaps matches TRBD1 (6 bases). This CDR3 contains 18 residues. Germline V gene lookup returns CDR1 LGHNA and CDR2 YNFKEQ. V was trimmed by 1 base and J by 1 base, leaving 19 bases between them.

The rearrangement links TRBV19 to TRBJ1-5; 7 bases line up with TRBD1. The CDR3 runs to 15 residues. CDR1 and CDR2 (germline): LNHDA, SQIVND (reference sequence). The J segment lost 6 bases and the V segment lost 7 bases, leaving 12 bases of the junction unmatched. The DNA for the CDR3 is TGTGCCAGTATTGGTACAGGGGATCGGTCTCAGCCCCAGCATTTT. Its protein product is CASIGTGDRSQPQHF.